The T cell receptor beta chain described here comes from a study of T cell changes during pregnancy in multiple sclerosis. Repertoires were generated with immunoSEQ multiplex PCR, while TCRdb's copy carries only in-frame clones and drops some. The sample contains 70,000 to 95,000 clones, approximately 94% of which appear only once. This CDR3 contains 14 residues. Trimming took 1 base from V and 5 from J, leaving 10 bases between them. In germline, CDR1 is SEHNR, CDR2 FQNEAQ (reference sequence). The rearrangement uses TRBV7-9 and TRBJ2-3; TRBD2 might be the D (5 bases). This TCR derives from a female donor with multiple sclerosis, enrolled in a pregnancy study. The specimen comprised peripheral blood, sampled in the third trimester of pregnancy. Written as DNA, the CDR3 is TGTGCCAGCAGCTTAGAGGGAGAGGTAGATACGCAGTATTTT. It yields the protein CASSLEGEVDTQYF.